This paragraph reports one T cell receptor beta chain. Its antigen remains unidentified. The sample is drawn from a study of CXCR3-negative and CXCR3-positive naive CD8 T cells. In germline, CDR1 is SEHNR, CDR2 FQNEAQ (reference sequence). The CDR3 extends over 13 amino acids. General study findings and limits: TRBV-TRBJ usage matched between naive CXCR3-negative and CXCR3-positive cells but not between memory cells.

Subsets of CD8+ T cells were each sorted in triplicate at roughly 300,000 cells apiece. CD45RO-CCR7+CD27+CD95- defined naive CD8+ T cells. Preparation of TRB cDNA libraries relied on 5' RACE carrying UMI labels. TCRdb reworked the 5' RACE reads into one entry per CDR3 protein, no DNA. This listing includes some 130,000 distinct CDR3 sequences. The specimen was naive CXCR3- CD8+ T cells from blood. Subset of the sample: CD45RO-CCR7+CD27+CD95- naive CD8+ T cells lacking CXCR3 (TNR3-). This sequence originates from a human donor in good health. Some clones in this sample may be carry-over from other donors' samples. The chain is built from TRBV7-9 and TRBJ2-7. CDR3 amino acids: CASSLTTSYEQYF.